The TCR beta chain described here comes from a study of T cells in Graves' hyperthyroidism and ophthalmopathy. Amplified regions were TCR beta CDR3 sequences from RNA transcripts. In the first-round RT-PCR of the TCR CDR3, the HTBI primer set was used. TCRdb used MiXCR to reprocess the multiplex PCR reads, holding one entry per CDR3 protein. The profile shows over 500,000 distinct CDR3 sequences, 46% of them singletons. Study-level results: Through a model of 13 V-J features, ophthalmopathy was separated from stable hyperthyroidism. Among thyroid clonotypes expanded above 0.001, most also appeared in blood.

Germline CDR1 is SEHNR and CDR2 is FQNEAQ (reference sequence). The V gene end was trimmed by 5 bases and the J gene end by 6 bases; junction bases not matched to a gene: 9. This CDR3 comprises 15 residues. Lactation, pregnancy, other autoimmune disease or uncontrolled infection led to exclusion of patients. Clinical symptoms, serum thyroxine and TRAb, thyroid ultrasound and orbital computed tomography together formed the diagnostic basis. Comments on this clonotype: Its antigen is not identified.

The specimen was peripheral blood or thyroid tissue (not recorded which). The origin of this receptor is an adult woman with Graves' disease, either hyperthyroidism or ophthalmopathy (not recorded which). The chain carries TRBV7-9 and TRBJ1-2; TRBD1 matches 10 bases. This chain's CDR3 is CASSTPGQGKHGYTF. The CDR3 DNA reads as TGTGCCAGCAGCACGCCGGGACAGGGGAAGCATGGCTACACCTTC.